These 4 T cell receptor beta chains were sequenced from one sample in a study of cytomegalovirus exposure and HLA in healthy donors. The PCR was carried out with 60 Vbeta primers and 13 Jbeta primers. TCRdb's copy holds only in-frame clones and misses some; the assay was immunoSEQ multiplex PCR. The top ten hold less than 8.5% of the sample, which has 150,000 to 200,000 clones, roughly 13% seen once. The sequencing input was PBMCs. The receptors stem from a man aged 45-60 years in good health and CMV-seropositive.

CDR3 bases: TGCGCCAGCAGCTTAGGGACAGGGGACGGTGAAGCTTTCTTT. Translation: CASSLGTGDGEAFF. This chain links TRBV5-1 with TRBJ1-1, with 10 bases identical to TRBD1. V lost 2 bases to trimming and J lost 7 bases; unmatched junction nucleotides: 5. Germline CDR1 and CDR2: SGHRS and YFSETQ. The CDR3 is 14 residues long.

This chain connects TRBV4-2 to TRBJ2-1, with 13 bases lining up with TRBD2. Germline V gene data show CDR1 as LGHNA and CDR2 as YNFKEQ. V shed 5 bases and J 1 base; nucleotides not matched to a gene: 2. The CDR3 runs 16 residues. The CDR3 DNA sequence: TGTGCCAGCAGCTGGGGACTAGCGGGGTCCTACAATGAGCAGTTCTTC. It translates to CASSWGLAGSYNEQFF.

V gene TRBV11-3 combines with J gene TRBJ1-1; D possibly corresponds to TRBD1 (5 bases). The germline V and J ends were trimmed by 3 bases and 6 bases, with 20 bases remaining between them. The CDR3 has 16 residues. CDR1 SGHNT and CDR2 YENEEA come from the germline V gene. This chain's CDR3 is CASSLFAGLTIPEAFF. In nucleotides, the CDR3 is TGTGCCAGCAGCTTGTTCGCAGGGCTTACGATCCCTGAAGCTTTCTTT. Filled out from reference TRBV11-3 and TRBJ1-1, the complete variable domain reads EAGVVQSPRYKIIEKKQPVAFWCNPISGHNTLYWYLQNLGQGPELLIRYENEEAVDDSQLPKDRFSAERLKGVDSTLKIQPAELGDSAVYLCASSLFAGLTIPEAFFGQGTRLTVV.

The V and J genes are TRBV11-3 and TRBJ1-1; D might be TRBD1 (6 bases). Germline V gene sequence: CDR1 SGHNT, CDR2 YENEEA. CDR3 length equals 15 residues. V dropped 3 bases and J dropped 10 bases, with 21 bases sitting between them. For the CDR3, the DNA is TGTGCCAGCAGCTTCGTGGGGGGGGCCACAGGGCCAGCTTTCTTT. Residues: CASSFVGGATGPAFF.